This TCR beta chain was sequenced in a study of blood T cell repertoires in COVID-19. Overall study: The analysed material was cDNA or gDNA that came from T cells, B-cell-depleted T cells, or PBMCs.

Methods used by the authors: Scientists estimated how many nucleated cells there were by amplifying reference gene primers. The method was immunoSEQ multiplex PCR; TCRdb's version includes in-frame clones alone and lacks a portion of them. The V and J calls and the clone size are those of that table, but D and trimming were determined from the DNA. The sample yields around 300,000 clones, 86% seen once. The TCR sequence derives from a woman in her twenties or thirties with active or convalescent COVID-19. Sequencing was carried out using peripheral blood.

The CDR3 is CASSLLTFTSSDEQFF. The DNA for the CDR3 is TGTGCCAGCAGCCTCTTAACTTTTACTAGCTCCGATGAGCAGTTCTTC. V usage is TRBV7-2 and J usage is TRBJ2-1; D possibly corresponds to TRBD2 (6 bases). The CDR3 length is 16 residues. The germline V gene encodes CDR1 SGHTA and CDR2 FQGNSA. V was shortened by 5 bases and J by 8 bases, with 22 bases between the two germline ends.